The 5 T cell receptor beta chains below come from one sample, sequenced in a study of T cell repertoires in cytomegalovirus infection. These receptors have no identified antigens. MiXCR, run by TCRdb on the reads, gives a single entry per CDR3 protein. The table includes around 78,000 distinct CDR3 sequences, roughly a quarter detected once. Sequenced here: CD8+ T cells from cultured PBMCs, sampled from culture after CMV antigen stimulation. All receptors derive from a human donor in good health (CMV status not recorded). Some clones in this sample may be carry-over from other donors' samples.

This clonotype showed up just a few times. CDR3 bases: TGTGCCAGCAGCTTAGAACACAGGAGCTCTGGAAACACCATATATTTT. Amino acid sequence: CASSLEHRSSGNTIYF. V usage is TRBV11-2 and J usage is TRBJ1-3, with a weak D call TRBD1 (5 bases). Germline assignment: CDR1 SGHAT and CDR2 FQNNGV. The CDR3 consists of 16 residues. V was trimmed by 0 bases and J by 0 bases, leaving 9 bases between them.

This clonotype occurred many times. This sequence joins TRBV7-2 and TRBJ2-5, with TRBD1 identical over 12 bases. V was pared by 3 bases and J by 4 bases, with 0 bases of the junction left unmatched. The CDR3 has 14 amino acids. Germline V gene sequence: CDR1 SGHTA, CDR2 FQGNSA. This chain's CDR3 is CASSLGQGAETQYF. The CDR3 nucleotides read TGTGCCAGCAGCTTGGGACAGGGGGCAGAGACCCAGTACTTC. The full variable domain, in which reference TRBV7-2 and TRBJ2-5 provide the parts outside the CDR3, is GAGVSQSPSNKVTEKGKDVELRCDPISGHTALYWYRQSLGQGLEFLIYFQGNSAPDKSGLPSDRFSAERTGGSVSTLTIQRTQQEDSAVYLCASSLGQGAETQYFGPGTRLLVL.

There are many counts of this clonotype. J is TRBJ2-1 and V is TRBV5-5; a possible D gene is TRBD1 (6 bases). The germline V gene has CDR1 SGHKS and CDR2 YYEKEE (reference sequence). CDR3 length: 18 amino acids. The V end lost 2 bases, the J end lost 0 bases, and 18 bases lay between the germline ends. The CDR3 reads CASSLSTGPLSSYNEQFF. CDR3 in DNA: TGTGCCAGCAGCTTATCGACAGGCCCTCTCAGCTCCTACAATGAGCAGTTCTTC. Full variable domain (rest looked up from reference TRBV5-5 and TRBJ2-1): DAGVTQSPTHLIKTRGQQVTLRCSPISGHKSVSWYQQVLGQGPQFIFQYYEKEERGRGNFPDRFSARQFPNYSSELNVNALLLGDSALYLCASSLSTGPLSSYNEQFFGPGTRLTVL.

This clonotype was detected a few times. The chain links TRBV12-3 or TRBV12-4 to TRBJ1-2; 7 bases line up with TRBD1. This CDR3 region has 13 residues. J lost 7 bases, V lost 1 base, and 3 bases had no gene match. The CDR3 coding sequence is TGTGCCAGCAGTTTAGTTAGGGGGCTTGGCTACACCTTC. It is translated as CASSLVRGLGYTF.

The chain employs TRBV6-1 and TRBJ2-1; TRBD2 matches at 8 bases. V gave up 1 base and J gave up 0 bases; unmatched junction bases: 2. The V gene's germline CDR1 is MNHNS and CDR2 SASEGT. CDR3 length equals 16 residues. The DNA of the CDR3 is TGTGCCAGCAGTGAAGGACGGGGGGGCTCCTACAATGAGCAGTTCTTC. Its translation is CASSEGRGGSYNEQFF.